One T cell receptor beta chain is described in this entry. Measured with immunoSEQ multiplex PCR; TCRdb has only the in-frame clones, and not every one. The sample comprises about 100,000 clones, roughly 79% of which are singletons, and approximately 29% rests with the top ten. The sample comes from a study of blood T cell repertoires in COVID-19. V was clipped by 0 bases and J by 5 bases; unmatched bases: 7. This CDR3 has 17 residues. The germline V gene encodes CDR1 SGHRS and CDR2 YFSETQ. This TCR came from a man in his 70s with active or convalescent COVID-19. Sequencing input: peripheral blood. V usage is TRBV5-1 and J usage is TRBJ2-5; 13 bases are a match to TRBD2. The CDR3 is CASSLGTSGGSSETQYF. Written as DNA, the CDR3 is TGCGCCAGCAGCTTGGGGACTAGCGGGGGATCGAGTGAGACCCAGTACTTC.